The source of this T cell receptor beta chain is a study of cytomegalovirus exposure and HLA in healthy donors. General study results and limits: Later analysis identified several of the most significant clusters that appeared linked to common viral pathogens.

The PCR employed 60 Vbeta primers together with 13 Jbeta primers. TCRdb keeps only in-frame clones here, not all; method: immunoSEQ multiplex PCR. Here the sample spans 150,000 to 170,000 clones, 65% to 80% being singletons. The CDR3 has 15 residues. Germline V gene lookup returns CDR1 MNHEY and CDR2 SVGAGI. V was shortened by 0 bases and J by 5 bases, with 13 bases between the two germline ends. This clone appeared a few times. Antigen unknown. The source of this sequence is a woman between 40 and 55 years old in good health and CMV-seronegative. V gene TRBV6-5 combines with J gene TRBJ2-5; D not resolved. The sample comprised PBMCs. The CDR3 coding sequence is TGTGCCAGCAGTTACTCGATCGGGTTGAAGGAGACCCAGTACTTC. As protein: CASSYSIGLKETQYF.